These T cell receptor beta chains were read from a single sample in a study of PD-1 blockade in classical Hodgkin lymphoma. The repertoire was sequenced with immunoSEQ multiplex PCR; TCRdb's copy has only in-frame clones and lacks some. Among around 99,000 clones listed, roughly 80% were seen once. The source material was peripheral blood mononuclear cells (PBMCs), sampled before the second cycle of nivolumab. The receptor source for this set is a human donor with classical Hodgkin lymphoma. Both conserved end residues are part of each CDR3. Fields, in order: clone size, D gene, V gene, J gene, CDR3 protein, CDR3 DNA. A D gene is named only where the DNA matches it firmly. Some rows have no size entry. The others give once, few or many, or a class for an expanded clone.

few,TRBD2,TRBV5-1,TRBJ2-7,CASSLSGRAHEQYF,TGCGCCAGCAGCTTGAGCGGGAGGGCCCACGAGCAGTACTTC
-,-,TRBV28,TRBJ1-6,CASNGGGNSPLHF,TGTGCCAGCAACGGGGGTGGGAATTCACCCCTCCACTTT
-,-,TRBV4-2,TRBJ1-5,CASSQEIQTDQPQHF,TGTGCCAGCAGCCAAGAGATCCAGACGGATCAGCCCCAGCATTTT
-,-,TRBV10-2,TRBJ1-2,CASRGGYYGYTF,TGCGCCAGCCGGGGAGGGTACTATGGCTACACCTTC
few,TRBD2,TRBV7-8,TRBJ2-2,CASSPPTGRALGTGELFF,TGTGCCAGCAGCCCCCCCACCGGGAGGGCCCTCGGGACCGGGGAGCTGTTTTTT
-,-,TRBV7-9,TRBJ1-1,CASSSSIAGEAFF,TGTGCCAGCAGCTCCTCAATAGCAGGTGAAGCTTTCTTT
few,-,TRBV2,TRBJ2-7,CASSDPYEQYF,TGTGCCAGCAGTGACCCCTACGAGCAGTACTTC
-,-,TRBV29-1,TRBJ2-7,CSVGGAGAGEQYF,TGCAGCGTTGGGGGCGCGGGGGCGGGGGAGCAGTACTTC
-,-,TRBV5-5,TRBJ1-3,CASSRGPAGEGSGNTIYF,TGTGCCAGCAGCCGGGGGCCGGCAGGGGAAGGTAGTGGAAACACCATATATTTT
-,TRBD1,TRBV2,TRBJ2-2,CASSGGTGGLPGELFF,TGTGCCAGCAGTGGCGGGACAGGGGGCCTCCCCGGGGAGCTGTTTTTT
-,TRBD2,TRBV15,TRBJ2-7,CATSRDRVGLAGGGNEQYF,TGTGCCACCAGCAGAGATAGGGTGGGACTAGCGGGAGGAGGGAACGAGCAGTACTTC
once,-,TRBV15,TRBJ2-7,CATSKGDLSYEQYF,TGTGCCACCAGCAAAGGGGACCTCTCCTACGAGCAGTACTTC
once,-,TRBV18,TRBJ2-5,CASSPTPPTTGQETQYF,TGTGCCAGCTCACCGACCCCCCCAACGACGGGTCAAGAGACCCAGTACTTC
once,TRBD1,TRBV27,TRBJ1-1,CASSAGGLRTEAFF,TGTGCCAGCAGCGCAGGGGGTCTGAGGACTGAAGCTTTCTTT
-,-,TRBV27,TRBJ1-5,CASSLGGYGNQPQHF,TGTGCCAGCAGTTTAGGGGGGTACGGCAATCAGCCCCAGCATTTT
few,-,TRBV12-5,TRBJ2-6,CASGLSGANVLTF,TGTGCTAGTGGTCTCTCTGGGGCCAACGTCCTGACTTTC
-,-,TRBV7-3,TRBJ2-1,CASSLVADSYNEQFF,TGTGCCAGCAGCTTGGTGGCTGACTCCTACAATGAGCAGTTCTTC
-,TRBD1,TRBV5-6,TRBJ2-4,CASSSWTGKNIQYF,TGTGCCAGCAGCTCCTGGACAGGCAAAAACATTCAGTACTTC
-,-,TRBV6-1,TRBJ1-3,CASSEEAGGPGNTIYF,TGTGCCAGCAGTGAAGAGGCCGGGGGGCCTGGAAACACCATATATTTT
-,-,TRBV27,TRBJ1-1,CASSFAAYTEAFF,TGTGCCAGCAGTTTTGCGGCTTACACTGAAGCTTTCTTT
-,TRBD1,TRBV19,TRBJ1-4,CASKRDSNEKLFF,TGTGCCAGTAAGCGGGACAGCAATGAAAAACTGTTTTTT
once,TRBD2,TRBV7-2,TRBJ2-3,CASSPGLVSADTQYF,TGTGCCAGCAGCCCGGGACTAGTTTCTGCTGATACGCAGTATTTT
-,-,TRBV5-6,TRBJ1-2,CASSPVGANYGYTF,TGTGCCAGCAGCCCCGTAGGGGCTAACTATGGCTACACCTTC
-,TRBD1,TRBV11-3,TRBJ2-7,CASSLAGTGVQYF,TGTGCCAGCAGCTTAGCGGGGACAGGAGTTCAGTACTTC
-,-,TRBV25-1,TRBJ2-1,CASRSGASSSYNEQFF,TGTGCCAGCAGGTCCGGGGCAAGTAGCTCCTACAATGAGCAGTTCTTC
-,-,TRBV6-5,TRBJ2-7,CASSYGSGREQYF,TGTGCCAGCAGTTACGGTTCCGGCCGGGAGCAGTACTTC
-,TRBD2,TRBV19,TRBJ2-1,CASTGLAGAEQFF,TGTGCCAGTACCGGGCTAGCGGGAGCTGAGCAGTTCTTC
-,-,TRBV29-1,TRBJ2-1,CSGGSREQFF,TGCAGCGGGGGTTCACGGGAGCAGTTCTTC
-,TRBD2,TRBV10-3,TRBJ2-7,CAISERGVDSYEQYF,TGTGCCATCAGCGAGCGGGGGGTCGACTCCTACGAGCAGTACTTC
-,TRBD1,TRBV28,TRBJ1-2,CASSSDRGNNYGYTF,TGTGCCAGCAGTTCAGACAGGGGAAACAACTATGGCTACACCTTC
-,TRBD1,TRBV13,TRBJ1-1,CASSPWAGGNTEAFF,TGTGCCAGCAGCCCGTGGGCAGGGGGGAACACTGAAGCTTTCTTT
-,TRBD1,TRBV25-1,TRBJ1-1,CASSELGTAAEAFF,TGTGCCAGCAGTGAATTAGGGACAGCCGCTGAAGCTTTCTTT